The source of this TCR beta chain is a study of cytomegalovirus exposure and HLA in healthy donors. V lost 1 base and J 6 bases, leaving 10 bases between the germline ends. Germline V gene sequence: CDR1 SGHNT, CDR2 YENEEA. The CDR3 spans 14 residues. The study ran its PCR with 60 Vbeta and 13 Jbeta primers. Only in-frame clones appear in the TCRdb table, and some are missing; sequencing was by immunoSEQ multiplex PCR. The sample lists about 83,000 clones; over 60% were seen once. V usage is TRBV11-3 and J usage is TRBJ1-5; D is possibly TRBD1 (5 bases). Sequenced input: PBMCs. The source is a man between 60 and 75 years old in good health and CMV-seronegative. CDR3 bases: TGTGCCAGCAGCTTAGCTCGGGGGAGTCAGCCCCAGCATTTT. Its translation is CASSLARGSQPQHF.